This section outlines one T cell receptor (beta chain) sequence together with its context. Its antigen is unknown. CDR1 and CDR2 from the germline V gene are LNHNV and YYDKDF (reference sequence). The V end was cut by 1 base, the J end by 0 bases, with 9 bases between. This CDR3 has 16 amino acids. Produced via immunoSEQ multiplex PCR; TCRdb's table is partial and in-frame only. Of more than 150,000 clones in the sample, around nine tenths are singletons; the top ten hold 5.5% to 6%. This sample stems from a study of Ad26.COV2.S vaccination and SARS-CoV-2 variants. Study conclusions and caveats: Spike-specific responses of CD8+ and CD4+ T cells were reported to display substantial breadth after vaccination. Ad26.COV2.S recipients had broader spike-specific TCRs (P = 0.0014). Vaccinated and placebo-treated recipients had similar non-spike TCR breadth.

The rearrangement joins TRBV15 to TRBJ1-4, with D uncertain. This receptor was identified in a human donor who had recovered from COVID-19. The sample here was peripheral blood, taken after recovery from COVID-19. The CDR3 DNA is TGTGCCACCAGCAGAGTCTCAGGTGCAACTAATGAAAAACTGTTTTTT. Residues: CATSRVSGATNEKLFF.